This TCR beta chain was sequenced in a study of cytomegalovirus exposure and HLA in healthy donors. Study at large: The same platform was used for the 100 to 150 validation repertoires and the 600 to 700 first-cohort repertoires, a later analysis reported.

Sequenced by immunoSEQ multiplex PCR; TCRdb stores in-frame clones only, minus some. This table holds approximately 120,000 clones, around 96% found once. The ends lost 3 bases at V and 1 base at J; junction bases unmatched: 9. Germline CDR1 reads SGHNT; CDR2 reads YYREEE (reference sequence). The CDR3 loop spans 16 amino acids. Points on this clone: Its antigen remains unknown.

Study-wide results and caveats: Clusters of TCRs from the first cohort tended to co-occur in the 110 or so validation repertoires (as a later analysis found). Most TCR sequences proved rare, with some public TCRs found in many donors.

Sample: PBMCs. This clonotype was obtained from a young man in good health and CMV-seronegative. V is TRBV5-4 and J is TRBJ1-2; TRBD1 aligns across 7 bases. CDR3 region: CASSSPGQLVNYGYTF. The CDR3 bases are TGTGCCAGCAGCTCCCCGGGACAGTTAGTTAACTATGGCTACACCTTC.